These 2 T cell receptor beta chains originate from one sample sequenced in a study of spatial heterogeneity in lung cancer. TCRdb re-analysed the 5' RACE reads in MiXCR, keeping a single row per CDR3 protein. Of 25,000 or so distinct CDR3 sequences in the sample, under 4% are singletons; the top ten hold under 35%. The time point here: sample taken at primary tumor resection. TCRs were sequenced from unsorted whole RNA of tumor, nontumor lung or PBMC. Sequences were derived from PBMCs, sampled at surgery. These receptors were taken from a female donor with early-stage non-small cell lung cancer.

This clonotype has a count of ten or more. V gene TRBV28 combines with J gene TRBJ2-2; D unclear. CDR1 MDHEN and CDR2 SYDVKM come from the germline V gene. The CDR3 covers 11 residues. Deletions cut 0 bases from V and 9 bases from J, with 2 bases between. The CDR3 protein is CASSLWRELFF. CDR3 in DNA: TGTGCCAGCAGTTTATGGAGGGAGCTGTTTTTT.

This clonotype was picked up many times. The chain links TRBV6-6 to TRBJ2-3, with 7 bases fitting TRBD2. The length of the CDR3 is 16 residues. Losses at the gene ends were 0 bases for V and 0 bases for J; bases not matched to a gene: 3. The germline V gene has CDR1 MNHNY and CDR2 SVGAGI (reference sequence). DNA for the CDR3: TGTGCCAGCAGTTACTCGGTTAGCGGGAGCACAGATACGCAGTATTTT. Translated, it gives CASSYSVSGSTDTQYF.